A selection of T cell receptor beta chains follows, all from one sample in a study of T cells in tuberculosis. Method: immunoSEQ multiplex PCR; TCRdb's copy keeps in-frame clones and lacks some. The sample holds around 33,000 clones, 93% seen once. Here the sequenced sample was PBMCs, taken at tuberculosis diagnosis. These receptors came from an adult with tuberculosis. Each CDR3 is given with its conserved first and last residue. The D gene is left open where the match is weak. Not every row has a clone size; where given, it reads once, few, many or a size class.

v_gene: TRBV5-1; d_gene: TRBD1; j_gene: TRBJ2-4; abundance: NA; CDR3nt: TGCGCCAGCAGCCCACAGGGGGAGACCAAAAACATTCAGTACTTC; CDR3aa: CASSPQGETKNIQYF
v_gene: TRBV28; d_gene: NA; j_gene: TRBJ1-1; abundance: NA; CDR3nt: TGTGCCAGCAGACCTCGGACACCCAACGGGAACACTGAAGCTTTCTTT; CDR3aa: CASRPRTPNGNTEAFF
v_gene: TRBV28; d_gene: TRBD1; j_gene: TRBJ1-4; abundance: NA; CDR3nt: TGTGCCTCGGGACAGGGCATTGAAAAACTGTTTTTT; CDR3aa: CASGQGIEKLFF
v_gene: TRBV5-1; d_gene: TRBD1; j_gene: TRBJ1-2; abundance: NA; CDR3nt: TGCGCCAGCAATTCAGGGACAGGGGGAATCTATGGCTACACCTTC; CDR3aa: CASNSGTGGIYGYTF
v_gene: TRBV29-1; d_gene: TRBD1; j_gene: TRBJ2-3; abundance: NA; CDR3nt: TGCAGCGTCCTGGGGACAGGGGGAGAGACAGATACGCAGTATTTT; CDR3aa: CSVLGTGGETDTQYF
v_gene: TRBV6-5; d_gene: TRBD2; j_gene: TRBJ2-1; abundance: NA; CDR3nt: TGTGCCAGCAGTCGCCTAGCGGGAGGGTCGAATGAGCAGTTCTTC; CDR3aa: CASSRLAGGSNEQFF
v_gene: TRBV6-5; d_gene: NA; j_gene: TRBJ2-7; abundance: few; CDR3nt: TGTGCCAGTGGCGGAGGCTACGAGCAGTACTTC; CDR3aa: CASGGGYEQYF
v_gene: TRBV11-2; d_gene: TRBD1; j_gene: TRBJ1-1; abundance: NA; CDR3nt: TGTGCCAGCAGCTGGACAGGGAGGACTGAAGCTTTCTTT; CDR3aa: CASSWTGRTEAFF
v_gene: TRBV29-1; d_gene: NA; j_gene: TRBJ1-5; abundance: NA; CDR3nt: TGCAGCGTTGTTTGGCAGGGCAATCAGCCCCAGCATTTT; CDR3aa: CSVVWQGNQPQHF
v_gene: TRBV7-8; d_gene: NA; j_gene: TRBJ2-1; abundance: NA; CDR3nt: TGTGCCAGCAGCTTAGGTCAGGGACTCGGCAATGAGCAGTTCTTC; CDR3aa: CASSLGQGLGNEQFF
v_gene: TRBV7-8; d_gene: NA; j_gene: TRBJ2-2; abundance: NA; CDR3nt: TGTGCCAGCAGCTTAGCGGAGGGGTCGAACACCGGGGAGCTGTTTTTT; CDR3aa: CASSLAEGSNTGELFF
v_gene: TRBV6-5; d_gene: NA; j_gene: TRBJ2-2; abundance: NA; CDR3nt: TGTGCCAGCAGTTCAGGCAGAAACACCGGGGAGCTGTTTTTT; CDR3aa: CASSSGRNTGELFF
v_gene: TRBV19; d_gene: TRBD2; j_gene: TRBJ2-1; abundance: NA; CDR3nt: TGTGCCAGTAATGGGGGACTAGCCCTCTTCAATGAGCAGTTCTTC; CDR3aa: CASNGGLALFNEQFF
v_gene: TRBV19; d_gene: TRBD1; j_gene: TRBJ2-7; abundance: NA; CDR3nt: TGTGCCAGTAGGCAACCGGGACAGGGGTCCTACGAGCAGTACTTC; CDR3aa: CASRQPGQGSYEQYF
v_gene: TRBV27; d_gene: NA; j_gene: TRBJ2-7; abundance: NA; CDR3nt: TGTGCCAGCAGTCACAGCACGGCTGCTTCCTACGAGCAGTACTTC; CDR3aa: CASSHSTAASYEQYF
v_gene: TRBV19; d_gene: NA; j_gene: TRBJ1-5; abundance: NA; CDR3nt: TGTGCCAGTAGTAGTGCGGGGGCGGGGCGCGGGAGCAATCAGCCCCAGCATTTT; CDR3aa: CASSSAGAGRGSNQPQHF
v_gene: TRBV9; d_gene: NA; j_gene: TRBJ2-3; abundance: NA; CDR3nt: TGTGCCAGCAGCCCCCGTAATGGCCTCACAGATACGCAGTATTTT; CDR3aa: CASSPRNGLTDTQYF
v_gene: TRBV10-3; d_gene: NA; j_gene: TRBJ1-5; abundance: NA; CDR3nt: TGTGCCATCAGTGAAGGTATGGCGCAAGCTGAAGGAGGGGCCCAGCATTTT; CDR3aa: CAISEGMAQAEGGAQHF
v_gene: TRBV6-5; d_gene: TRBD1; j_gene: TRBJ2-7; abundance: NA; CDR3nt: TGTGCCAGCAGTTACTCCGGGACAGTATCCTACGAGCAGTACTTC; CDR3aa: CASSYSGTVSYEQYF
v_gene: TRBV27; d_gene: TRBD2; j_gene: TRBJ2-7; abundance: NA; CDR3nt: TGTGCCAGCCGAGGGGCGGGAGGGTCCTACGAGCAGTACTTC; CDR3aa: CASRGAGGSYEQYF
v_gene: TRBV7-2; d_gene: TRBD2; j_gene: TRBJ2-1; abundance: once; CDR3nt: TGTGCCAGTAGCGGGGAGACCTACAATGAGCAGTTCTTC; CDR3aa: CASSGETYNEQFF
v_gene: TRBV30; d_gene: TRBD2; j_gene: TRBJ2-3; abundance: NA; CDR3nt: TGTGCCTGGAGCGGGGGGATCGGGACAGATACGCAGTATTTT; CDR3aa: CAWSGGIGTDTQYF